This TCR beta chain was profiled in a study of response to subunit inactivated influenza vaccine. Findings and caveats of the study: The authors proposed limited new T cell recruitment per seasonal influenza vaccination.

Trimming cost V 6 bases and J 6 bases; bases outside gene matches: 8. The germline CDR1 and CDR2 sequences are MDHEN and SYDVKM. The length of the CDR3 is 16 residues. Via MiXCR, TCRdb re-called the RT-PCR reads, giving one row per CDR3 protein. Of 530,000 or so distinct CDR3 sequences listed, about 12% were seen once; the top ten hold roughly 10%. The table lists this clonotype with a few counts. Its target is unknown. The gene calls are TRBV28 and TRBJ2-2, with 12 bases identical to TRBD1. Here the sequenced sample was PBMCs from blood, taken on the day of vaccination. This TCR was sampled from a man between 50 and 59 years old who received an inactivated influenza vaccine. The CDR3 nucleotides are TGTGCCAGCAGGTTACCCGGGACAGGGGGCTCCGGGGAGCTGTTTTTT. Its protein is CASRLPGTGGSGELFF.